A single T cell receptor beta chain is shown here with its context. CDR1 is LGHNA and CDR2 is YNFKEQ in the germline V gene. The V and J ends lost 4 bases and 0 bases respectively, with 10 bases between them. This CDR3 comprises 15 residues. This sample was taken from a study of T-cell memory formation after mild COVID-19. About the research overall: TCR clusters largely stayed donor specific.

TCRdb ran MiXCR on the 5' RACE reads and lists one entry per CDR3 protein. Here the sample spans some 330,000 distinct CDR3 sequences, over 20% being singletons. V gene TRBV4-2 combines with J gene TRBJ1-3; maybe TRBD1 (5 bases). The sample comprised PBMCs or a T cell subset sorted from them (not recorded which). This TCR was recovered from an adult woman who had mild COVID-19 (a few samples of this study predate the infection). Cell type and time point are not known. The CDR3 protein is CASSPQVNSGNTIYF. CDR3 sequence (DNA): TGTGCCAGCAGCCCACAGGTTAACTCTGGAAACACCATATATTTT.